Listed below are T cell receptor beta chains from one sample, sequenced in a study of CD8 T cells in Susac syndrome. From the immunoSEQ multiplex PCR reads, TCRdb called clonotypes with MiXCR, one entry per CDR3 protein. In the table there are about 200,000 distinct CDR3 sequences, roughly 90% of which are singletons. Sequences were obtained from CD4+ T cells from PBMCs. Receptors originate from a human donor with Susac syndrome. CDR3s include the opening cysteine and the closing phenylalanine or tryptophan. Each record gives: V gene, D gene, CDR3 protein. The D gene is left open where the match is weak.

V: TRBV29-1
D: TRBD2
CDR3: CSFRDAGGPLGELFF

V: TRBV14
D: TRBD1
CDR3: CASIRDRGHEQYF

V: TRBV2
D: NA
CDR3: CASSGVSKSYGYTF

V: TRBV5-6
D: TRBD2
CDR3: CASTQRGGGNIQYF

V: TRBV5-1
D: TRBD2
CDR3: CASSMGLEVGEQYF

V: TRBV20-1
D: NA
CDR3: CSARSPQAGQPYNEQFF

V: TRBV5-1
D: TRBD2
CDR3: CATSGGGIGETQYF

V: TRBV9
D: NA
CDR3: CASSVETNTEAFF

V: TRBV7-6
D: NA
CDR3: CASSLPGEVNEQFF

V: TRBV6-5
D: NA
CDR3: CASSYSGATGNTIYF

V: TRBV5-1
D: NA
CDR3: CASSLLSGTQETQYF

V: TRBV11-2
D: TRBD1
CDR3: CASSENRGTATNEKLFF

V: TRBV6-5
D: TRBD1
CDR3: CASRAGGDETQYF

V: TRBV30
D: NA
CDR3: CAWRDTNNSPLHF

V: TRBV7-3
D: NA
CDR3: CASSTSSVSYEQYF

V: TRBV5-1
D: TRBD2
CDR3: CASSVGTSITYEQYF

V: TRBV6-1
D: NA
CDR3: CASSLQGEWNEQYF

V: TRBV7-6
D: TRBD1
CDR3: CASSVDRGSGNTIYF